Shown below are 14 T cell receptor beta chains from a single sample sequenced in a study of control samples from healthy donors and cancer patients. Clones were sequenced by immunoSEQ multiplex PCR, and TCRdb holds only the in-frame ones, with some missing. The repertoire holds approximately 90,000 clones, with approximately 95% as singletons. The sequenced sample consisted of blood. The receptors were sampled from a woman aged 30 to 39 in good health.

This chain joins TRBV19 and TRBJ1-1; a weak D match, TRBD1 (5 bases). Trimming shortened V by 4 bases and J by 1 base, and 7 bases separated the two germline ends. CDR3 length: 13 amino acids. From germline, CDR1 is LNHDA and CDR2 SQIVND (reference sequence). The CDR3 DNA reads as TGTGCCAGTAGTAGGGGACCGAACACTGAAGCTTTCTTT. Residues: CASSRGPNTEAFF.

The genes are TRBV6-5 and TRBJ1-5; D not certain. Trimming left V 2 bases short and J 2 bases short, with 13 bases between. The length of the CDR3 is 16 residues. The germline V gene encodes CDR1 MNHEY and CDR2 SVGAGI. In DNA form, the CDR3 reads TGTGCCAGCAGTTACACACGGGATGTTGGCAATCAGCCCCAGCATTTT. It codes for CASSYTRDVGNQPQHF.

The chain links TRBV28 to TRBJ1-2; D gene uncertain. V gave up 2 bases and J gave up 6 bases, with 13 bases separating them. The CDR3 is made up of 14 amino acids. Germline V CDR1 and CDR2: MDHEN, SYDVKM. CDR3 in DNA: TGTGCCAGCAGTTTAGTATCCTACCTCGATGGCTACACCTTC. As protein: CASSLVSYLDGYTF.

The chain employs TRBV6-5 and TRBJ1-1; D remains ambiguous. The V end was cut by 6 bases, the J end by 1 base, with 6 bases between. Germline V lookup: CDR1 MNHEY, CDR2 SVGAGI. The CDR3 has 12 residues. CDR3 DNA: TGTGCCAGCAGGGCGGGGAACACTGAAGCTTTCTTT. Protein: CASRAGNTEAFF.

The rearrangement joins TRBV6-2 or TRBV6-3 to TRBJ1-6; unclear D gene. V gave up 4 bases and J gave up 8 bases, with 18 bases separating them. The CDR3 is 16 amino acids. Germline V gene lookup returns CDR1 MNHEY and CDR2 SVGEGT. The CDR3 nucleotides are TGTGCCAGCAGTTCTCGGACGGGGATAAAGGATTCACCCCTCCACTTT. This codes for CASSSRTGIKDSPLHF.

J is TRBJ2-1 and V is TRBV25-1, with D unresolved. Germline V gene sequence: CDR1 MGHDK, CDR2 SYGVNS. The V and J ends lost 1 base and 2 bases respectively, with 3 bases between them. The CDR3 has 13 amino acids. In nucleotides, the CDR3 is TGTGCCAGCAGTGAATCCGCCTACAATGAGCAGTTCTTC. This codes for CASSESAYNEQFF.

This clone was detected only once. The chain combines TRBV5-1 with TRBJ1-1; D gene ambiguous. The CDR3 has 15 residues. V dropped 0 bases and J dropped 2 bases, with 11 bases sitting between them. The germline V gene has CDR1 SGHRS and CDR2 YFSETQ. The DNA for the CDR3 is TGCGCCAGCAGCTTGGGGTTCAGGAAAAACACTGAAGCTTTCTTT. Translated: CASSLGFRKNTEAFF.

V is TRBV10-3 and J is TRBJ1-1; D might be TRBD1 (5 bases). Germline V gene data show CDR1 as ENHRY and CDR2 as SYGVKD. V lost 0 bases to trimming and J lost 8 bases, with 19 bases between them. The CDR3 length is 16 residues. The CDR3 spells CAISESPWVIRDEAFF. CDR3 coding DNA: TGTGCCATCAGTGAGTCTCCTTGGGTTATTCGGGACGAAGCTTTCTTT.

This clone was seen only once. This rearrangement joins TRBV19 to TRBJ2-3, with D possibly TRBD2 on 5 matching bases. The ends were cut back, 7 bases at V and 2 bases at J, with 10 bases in the middle. This CDR3 comprises 13 residues. The V gene's germline CDR1 is LNHDA and CDR2 SQIVND (reference sequence). The CDR3 nucleotides are TGTGCCAGTACGCCGGGGAACACAGATACGCAGTATTTT. Its translation is CASTPGNTDTQYF. Using reference TRBV19 and TRBJ2-3 for the parts outside the CDR3, the full variable domain is DGGITQSPKYLFRKEGQNVTLSCEQNLNHDAMYWYRQDPGQGLRLIYYSQIVNDFQKGDIAEGYSVSREKKESFPLTVTSAQKNPTAFYLCASTPGNTDTQYFGPGTRLTVL.

The chain recombines TRBV6-5 with TRBJ2-2; no clear D gene. Trimming pared 0 bases from V and 4 bases from J, leaving 3 bases between. CDR3 size: 13 residues. Per the germline V gene, CDR1 is MNHEY and CDR2 is SVGAGI. CDR3 residues: CASSYSTTGELFF. CDR3 nucleotides: TGTGCCAGCAGTTACTCGACCACCGGGGAGCTGTTTTTT.

The chain uses TRBV5-1 and TRBJ2-3, with TRBD1 matching over 7 bases. V was pared by 0 bases and J by 2 bases, with 6 bases of the junction left unmatched. Germline V gives CDR1 SGHRS, CDR2 YFSETQ. The CDR3 contains 16 residues. CDR3 amino acids: CASSLGTGLYTDTQYF. The CDR3 DNA reads TGCGCCAGCAGCTTGGGGACAGGCTTATACACAGATACGCAGTATTTT.

V is TRBV28 and J is TRBJ1-1; TRBD1 aligns across 11 bases. This CDR3 region has 17 residues. V dropped 5 bases and J dropped 0; count of bases not matched to a gene: 8. Germline lookup yields CDR1 MDHEN and CDR2 SYDVKM. In nucleotides, the CDR3 is TGTGCCAGCAGTATTGGGACAGGGGGTATTCTGAACACTGAAGCTTTCTTT. Its translation is CASSIGTGGILNTEAFF.

V and J are TRBV11-2 and TRBJ2-7; TRBD1 aligns across 10 bases. This CDR3 is 18 amino acids long. Germline lookup yields CDR1 SGHAT and CDR2 FQNNGV. Trimming removed 5 bases from V and 4 bases from J; junction bases left unmatched: 17. The CDR3 DNA follows: TGTGCCAGCAGCCAAAATAGCTATAGGGACAGGGGACCGTACGAGCAGTACTTC. It is translated as CASSQNSYRDRGPYEQYF.

The CDR3 spells CATSRDREGGVPETQYF. The CDR3 nucleotides read TGTGCCACCAGCAGAGATCGTGAGGGCGGGGTCCCAGAGACCCAGTACTTC. V and J are TRBV15 and TRBJ2-5; TRBD2 might be the D (6 bases). V was cut by 0 bases and J by 4 bases, with 18 bases left in between. The CDR3 loop spans 17 amino acids. Germline CDR1 reads LNHNV; CDR2 reads YYDKDF (reference sequence).